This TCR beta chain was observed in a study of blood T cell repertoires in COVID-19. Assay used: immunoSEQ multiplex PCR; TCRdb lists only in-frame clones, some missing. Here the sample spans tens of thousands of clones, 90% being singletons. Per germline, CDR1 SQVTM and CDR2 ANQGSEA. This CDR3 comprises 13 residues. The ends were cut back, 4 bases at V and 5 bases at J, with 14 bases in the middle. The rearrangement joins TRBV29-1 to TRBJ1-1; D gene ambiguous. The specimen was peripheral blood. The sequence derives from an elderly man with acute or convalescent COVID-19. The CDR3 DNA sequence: TGCAGCGTTGGGGCCGGGCCGGGGACTGAAGCTTTCTTT. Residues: CSVGAGPGTEAFF.